The clone carrying this TCR beta chain was detected only a few times. The source of the sample is a study of T-cell reconstitution after alpha-beta-depleted transplantation in children. Using unique molecular identifiers, the investigators prepared the TCRbeta library. TCRdb re-derived calls from the PCR reads in MiXCR, one entry per CDR3 protein. This sample carries some 490,000 distinct CDR3 sequences, approximately 12% of them seen once, and the ten largest clones take around 5.6%. The source of this sequence is a human donor who donated a stem cell graft to a child with combined immunodeficiency. The input for sequencing was PBMCs from the stem cell graft donor, taken from the stem cell graft.

The CDR3 DNA reads TGCGCCAGCAGCCAAGTGGACAGGGAATTCAATGAGCAGTTCTTC. It yields the protein CASSQVDREFNEQFF. The chain employs TRBV4-3 and TRBJ2-1; TRBD1 matches 8 bases. The germline V gene has CDR1 LGHNA and CDR2 YSLEER. The CDR3 loop spans 15 amino acids. Unmatched junction bases numbered 5, after V lost 1 base and J lost 6 bases.